One sample yielded the 8 T cell receptor beta chains listed below, sequenced in a study of blood T cells in healthy people across ages. The second PCR ran roughly 6 to 12 cycles with a sample-barcoded 5' primer and J-beta primers. TCRdb processed the 5' RACE reads anew with MiXCR; each CDR3 protein has one entry. The sample comprises 650,000 to 1,000,000 distinct CDR3 sequences, 35% to 40% of which are singletons, and approximately 13% rests with the top ten. The sequencing input was blood. The receptor source for this set is a man in his late teens or twenties in good health.

This clonotype came up a few times. The chain combines TRBV3-1 with TRBJ2-7; 7 bases are shared with TRBD1. There are 15 residues in the CDR3. The V gene end was trimmed by 5 bases and the J gene end by 0 bases; junction bases not matched to a gene: 7. Per germline, CDR1 LGHDT and CDR2 YNNKEL (reference sequence). The CDR3 is CASSKGTESSYEQYF. CDR3 in DNA: TGTGCCAGCAGCAAAGGGACAGAGAGCTCCTACGAGCAGTACTTC.

The chain uses TRBV5-6 and TRBJ1-4; a weak D match, TRBD1 (6 bases). With 4 bases removed from V and 6 bases from J, the gap between germline ends came to 16 bases. Germline CDR1 and CDR2: SGHDT and YYEEEE. The length of the CDR3 is 15 residues. The CDR3 loop is CASSDWRTVDEKLFF. The CDR3 bases are TGTGCCAGCAGCGACTGGCGGACAGTCGATGAAAAACTGTTTTTT.

The rearrangement joins TRBV2 to TRBJ1-1; D unclear. This CDR3 has 13 amino acids. V shed 6 bases and J shed 3 bases, with 11 bases lying between them. Germline V gene lookup returns CDR1 SNHLY and CDR2 FYNNEI. In DNA, the CDR3 is TGTGCCAGCAGAAGGCGGGAGTACACTGAAGCTTTCTTT. It specifies CASRRREYTEAFF.

The table lists this clonotype with a few counts. The J gene is TRBJ2-3, the V gene TRBV4-2; TRBD2 might be the D (5 bases). Germline-derived CDR1 and CDR2 are LGHNA and YNFKEQ. The V gene lost 3 bases and the J gene lost 6 bases, with 19 bases spanning the gap. The CDR3 has 16 amino acids. The CDR3 DNA is TGTGCCAGCAGCCAGACACGGACTGACGGAACTGATACGCAGTATTTT. It specifies CASSQTRTDGTDTQYF.

This clonotype was recorded at least ten times. The chain carries TRBV7-2 and TRBJ1-2; no reliable D call. Trimming cost V 1 base and J 8 bases, with 8 bases left between them. CDR1 and CDR2 from the germline V gene are SGHTA and FQGNSA. This CDR3 has 12 amino acids. CDR3 residues: CASSLVTGGYTF. In DNA, the CDR3 is TGTGCCAGCAGCTTAGTAACCGGAGGCTACACCTTC.

The chain carries TRBV6-4 and TRBJ2-5; TRBD2 matches 10 bases. Germline V gene sequence: CDR1 MRHNA, CDR2 SNTAGT. The CDR3 is made up of 15 amino acids. With V trimmed by 2 bases and J by 1 base, 1 base remained unmatched. CDR3 protein: CASSDSGGAQETQYF. The CDR3 DNA reads TGTGCCAGCAGTGACAGCGGGGGGGCCCAAGAGACCCAGTACTTC.

On this clonotype: An end of the junction does not agree with germline; a read error may underlie this. The rearrangement uses TRBV5-4 and TRBJ2-1; the D gene could be TRBD1 or TRBD2 (6 bases each). Near its end, the DNA agrees better with TRBJ2-7, so the J call may be wrong. Looked up from germline, CDR1 is SGHNT and CDR2 is YYREEE (reference sequence). This CDR3 comprises 15 residues. The CDR3: CTSSLLGGLYNEQYF. CDR3 bases: TGTACCAGCAGCCTCCTAGGGGGACTCTACAATGAGCAGTACTTC.

The CDR3 DNA reads as TGTGCCAGCTCACCACGGCGGGGGGACTCTTACAATGAGCAGTACTTC. This encodes CASSPRRGDSYNEQYF. This chain links TRBV18 with TRBJ2-5, with 8 bases that match TRBD2. The CDR3 extends over 16 amino acids. The V gene's germline CDR1 is KGHSH and CDR2 LQKENI. The trim removed 1 base at V and 11 bases at J, leaving 15 bases unmatched.